This T cell receptor (beta chain) was sequenced for a study of identical twins. The germline V and J ends were trimmed by 3 bases and 8 bases, with 10 bases remaining between them. From germline, CDR1 is MGHRA and CDR2 YSYEKL. The CDR3 contains 13 residues. Healthy Caucasian donors formed the entire cohort. Study-level points and caveats: Invariant T cells like MAIT and iNKT could partly confound the zero-insertion analyses. Excess low generation probability was seen in twin-shared out-of-frame alpha sequences. Donors were not followed over many years; analysis was cross-sectional.

One entry per CDR3 protein results from TCRdb running MiXCR on the 5' RACE reads. The table includes 1.5 million to 2 million distinct CDR3 sequences, 32% detected once. There are a few counts of this clonotype. Its antigen remains unidentified. This receptor was obtained from a newborn girl in good health. Sequencing was carried out using cord blood. The chain is built from TRBV4-1 and TRBJ1-4, with unresolved D. The CDR3 spells CASSQGILEKLFF. In DNA, the CDR3 is TGCGCCAGCAGCCAGGGGATCCTAGAAAAACTGTTTTTT.